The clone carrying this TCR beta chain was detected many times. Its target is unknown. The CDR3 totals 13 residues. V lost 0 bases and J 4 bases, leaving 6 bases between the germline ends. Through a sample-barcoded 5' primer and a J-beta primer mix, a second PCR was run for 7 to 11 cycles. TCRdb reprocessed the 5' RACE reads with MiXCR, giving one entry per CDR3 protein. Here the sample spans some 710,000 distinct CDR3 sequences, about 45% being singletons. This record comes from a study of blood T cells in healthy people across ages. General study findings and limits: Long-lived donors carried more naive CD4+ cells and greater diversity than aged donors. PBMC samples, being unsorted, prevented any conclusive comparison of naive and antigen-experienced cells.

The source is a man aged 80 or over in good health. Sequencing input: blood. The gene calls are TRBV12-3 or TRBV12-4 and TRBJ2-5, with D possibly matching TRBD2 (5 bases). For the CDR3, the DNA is TGTGCCAGCAGTTTAGCCGGGGTAGAGACCCAGTACTTC. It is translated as CASSLAGVETQYF.